Sequencing of this TCR beta chain was carried out in a study of OX40 agonist ivuxolimab in advanced cancers. Patients had blood sampled at baseline and again on cycle 4 day 1 and cycle 7 day 1. Whole-study results and caveats: Both blood CD4+ and CD8+ T cells showed clonal growth by week 6 at 0.1 to 3.0 mg/kg.

Method: immunoSEQ multiplex PCR; TCRdb's copy keeps in-frame clones and lacks some. The sample carries tens of thousands of clones, roughly 89% recorded once. With respect to this clone: Its specificity is unknown.

The sequenced sample was CD4+ or CD8+ T cells sorted from blood, obtained in a trial of the OX40 agonist ivuxolimab. The receptor was derived from an adult with an advanced solid tumor such as melanoma, head and neck, liver or kidney cancer.

The CDR3 DNA reads as TGTGCCAGTATCGACGCCGGACGGCAAAATCAGCCCCAGCATTTT. It specifies CASIDAGRQNQPQHF. The J gene is TRBJ1-5, the V gene TRBV19; D is ambiguous. The ends were cut back, 7 bases at V and 4 bases at J, with 17 bases in the middle. Germline CDR1 LNHDA, CDR2 SQIVND (reference sequence). The CDR3 runs to 15 residues.